Listed below are T cell receptor beta chains from one sample, sequenced in a study of T cells in Graves' hyperthyroidism and ophthalmopathy. Via MiXCR, TCRdb re-called the multiplex PCR reads, giving one row per CDR3 protein. This table holds roughly 600,000 distinct CDR3 sequences, about 14% found once. Input material: blood. The receptors originated from a woman aged 50 to 65 with Graves' ophthalmopathy. CDR3s include the opening cysteine and the closing phenylalanine or tryptophan. D genes are given only for firm matches. Where a row states a size, it is once, few, many or the class of an expanded clone; other rows omit it.

>TRBJ2-7|NA|TRBD2|TRBV2
TGTGCCAGCAGTGACACCGGGACTAGAAACTCCTACGAGCAGTACTTC
CASSDTGTRNSYEQYF
>TRBJ2-1|few|NA|TRBV4-2
TGTGCCAGCAGCCAAAATCCCGACGGGAGCTCCTACAATGAGCAGTTCTTC
CASSQNPDGSSYNEQFF
>TRBJ2-3|many|TRBD2|TRBV30
TGTGCCTGGAGTACTAGCGGGGTTTGGGATACGCAGTATTTT
CAWSTSGVWDTQYF
>TRBJ2-5|few|TRBD1|TRBV2
TGTGCCAGCAGTGGGACAGGGTCCACGGAGACCCAGTACTTC
CASSGTGSTETQYF
>TRBJ2-1|NA|TRBD2|TRBV7-9
TGTGCCAGCAGCCCCCACTCGGGGCGGGAGTCCTACAATGAGCAGTTCTTC
CASSPHSGRESYNEQFF
>TRBJ2-2|NA|NA|TRBV12-3/TRBV12-4
TGTGCCAGCAGTTTGGGCGGAGACAACGGGGAGCTGTTTTTT
CASSLGGDNGELFF
>TRBJ2-7|many|TRBD2|TRBV20-1
TGCAGTGCTAGAGCTCATGGTCTAGCGGGAGGACGGGGCGAGCAGTACTTC
CSARAHGLAGGRGEQYF
>TRBJ2-5|many|TRBD2|TRBV28
TGTGCCAGCAGTTCCTTGACTAGCGGGAGTTCCGAGGAGACCCAGTACTTC
CASSSLTSGSSEETQYF
>TRBJ2-5|many|NA|TRBV5-6
TGTGCCAGCAGCTTGGAGAGGGCGGAGACCCAGTACTTC
CASSLERAETQYF
>TRBJ1-2|NA|NA|TRBV5-6
TGTGCCAGCAGCTCCCAGGGAGGATGGATCTATGGCTACACCTTC
CASSSQGGWIYGYTF
>TRBJ2-5|many|TRBD1|TRBV3-1
TGTGCCAGCAGCCGGGACAGGGAAGTCGATGAGACCCAGTACTTC
CASSRDREVDETQYF
>TRBJ2-3|many|NA|TRBV5-6
TGTGCCAGCACCGCCGGAACTAGCACAGATACGCAGTATTTT
CASTAGTSTDTQYF
>TRBJ2-3|many|TRBD2|TRBV5-4
TGTGCCAGCAGCTTGGCACTAGCGGGCACAGATACGCAGTATTTT
CASSLALAGTDTQYF
>TRBJ2-5|few|NA|TRBV7-7
TGTGCTAGCAGCTTATCGGGACGGATCAGGCAAGAGACCCAGTACTTC
CASSLSGRIRQETQYF
>TRBJ1-6|many|NA|TRBV28
TGTGCCAGCAGTTTGAGCCAGGGGAGTTCACCCCTCCACTTT
CASSLSQGSSPLHF
>TRBJ2-2|many|TRBD2|TRBV6-5
TGTGCCAGCAGTTACACCGGACTAGCCTGGGTCACCGGGGAGCTGTTTTTT
CASSYTGLAWVTGELFF
>TRBJ2-1|many|NA|TRBV9
TGTGCCAGCAGCGTAGCTACTAGTTACAATGAGCAGTTCTTC
CASSVATSYNEQFF
>TRBJ1-6|NA|NA|TRBV28
TGTGCCAGCGAGGGAGGGGGGTACAATTCACCCCTCCACTTT
CASEGGGYNSPLHF
>TRBJ2-3|NA|NA|TRBV20-1
TGCAGTGCTAGGTTTGGGGGCTCGTCCACAGATACGCAGTATTTT
CSARFGGSSTDTQYF
>TRBJ2-7|many|TRBD2|TRBV5-1
TGCGCCAGCAGCTTCGGGACTAGCGGGTTCAACGAGCAGTACTTC
CASSFGTSGFNEQYF
>TRBJ2-1|few|TRBD1|TRBV15
TGTGCCACCAGCCGACAGGGCTACAATGAGCAGTTCTTC
CATSRQGYNEQFF
>TRBJ1-1|NA|NA|TRBV27
TGTGCCAGCAGTTTATTAGGTCTCGAGGAGGCTTTCTTT
CASSLLGLEEAFF
>TRBJ1-2|few|TRBD1|TRBV18
TGTGCCAGCTCACCAAGCGACAGGGGGCAGTCCGGGAGCTACACCTTC
CASSPSDRGQSGSYTF
>TRBJ1-2|many|NA|TRBV28
TGTGCCAGCAGTACCCCGGCGGGGAACTATGGCTACACCTTC
CASSTPAGNYGYTF
>TRBJ2-4|many|TRBD1|TRBV30
TGTGCCTGGCAACGGACAGGGGGTAGCGGCATTCAGTACTTC
CAWQRTGGSGIQYF
>TRBJ2-2|few|TRBD2|TRBV20-1
TGCAGTGCACCAGCGGGAGGGCGTATCGGGGAGCTGTTTTTT
CSAPAGGRIGELFF
>TRBJ2-7|many|TRBD1|TRBV3-1
TGTGCCAGCAGCCTACCTGGACAGGACTACGAGCAGTACTTC
CASSLPGQDYEQYF
>TRBJ1-1|many|NA|TRBV20-1
TGCAGTGCTAGGAACACTGAAGCTTTCTTT
CSARNTEAFF
>TRBJ2-5|many|NA|TRBV9
TGTGCCAGCAGCGTAATGGGGGATCAAGAGACCCAGTACTTC
CASSVMGDQETQYF
>TRBJ2-7|few|TRBD2|TRBV9
TGTGCCAGCAGCGAGCGGGAGGCTAGCTCCTACGAGCAGTACTTC
CASSEREASSYEQYF
>TRBJ2-2|NA|NA|TRBV2
TGTGCCAGCAAGAACAGGGATCGGACCGGGGAGCTGTTTTTT
CASKNRDRTGELFF